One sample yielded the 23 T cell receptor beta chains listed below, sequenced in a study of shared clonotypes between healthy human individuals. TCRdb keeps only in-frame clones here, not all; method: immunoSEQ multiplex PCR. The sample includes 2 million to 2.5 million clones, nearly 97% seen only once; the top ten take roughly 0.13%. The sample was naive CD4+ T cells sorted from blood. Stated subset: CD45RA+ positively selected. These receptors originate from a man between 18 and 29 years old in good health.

CDR3 region: CASSVLNSNQPQHF. Written as DNA, the CDR3 is TGTGCCAGCTCAGTATTGAATAGCAATCAGCCCCAGCATTTT. The rearrangement joins TRBV18 to TRBJ1-5; D gene unclear. Germline V gives CDR1 KGHSH, CDR2 LQKENI. The CDR3 is made up of 14 amino acids. Trimming shortened V by 5 bases and J by 0 bases, and 8 bases separated the two germline ends.

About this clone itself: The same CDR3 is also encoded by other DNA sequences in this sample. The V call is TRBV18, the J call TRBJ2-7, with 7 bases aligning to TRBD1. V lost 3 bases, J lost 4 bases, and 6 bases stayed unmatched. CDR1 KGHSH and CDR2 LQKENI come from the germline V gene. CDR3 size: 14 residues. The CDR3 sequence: CASSPPGTVYEQYF. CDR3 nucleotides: TGTGCCAGCTCACCCCCCGGGACAGTTTACGAGCAGTACTTC.

CDR3 sequence reads: CASQGTYEQYF. The CDR3, as DNA: TGCGCCAGCCAGGGGACGTACGAGCAGTACTTC. The chain links TRBV5-1 to TRBJ2-7, with D maybe TRBD1 (6 bases). This CDR3 has 11 amino acids. Trimming stripped 7 bases from V and 4 bases from J, with 9 bases between. CDR1 SGHRS and CDR2 YFSETQ come from the germline V gene.

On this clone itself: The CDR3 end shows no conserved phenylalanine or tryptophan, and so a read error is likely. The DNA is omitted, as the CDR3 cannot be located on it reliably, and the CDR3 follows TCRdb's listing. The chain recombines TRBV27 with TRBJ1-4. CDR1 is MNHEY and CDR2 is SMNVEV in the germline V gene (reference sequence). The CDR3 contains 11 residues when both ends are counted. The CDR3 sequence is CASIGWGPNHS.

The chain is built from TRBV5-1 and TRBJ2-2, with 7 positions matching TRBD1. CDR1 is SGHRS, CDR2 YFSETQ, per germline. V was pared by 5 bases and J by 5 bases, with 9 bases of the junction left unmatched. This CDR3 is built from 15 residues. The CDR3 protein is CASSAKGAETGELFF. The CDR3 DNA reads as TGCGCCAGCAGTGCCAAGGGGGCAGAGACCGGGGAGCTGTTTTTT.

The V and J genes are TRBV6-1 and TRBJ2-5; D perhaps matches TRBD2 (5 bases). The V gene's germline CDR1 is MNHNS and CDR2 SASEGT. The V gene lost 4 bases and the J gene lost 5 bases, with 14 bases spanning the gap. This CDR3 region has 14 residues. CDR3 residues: CASSVGGPWETQYF. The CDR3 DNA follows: TGTGCCAGCAGTGTGGGCGGGCCCTGGGAGACCCAGTACTTC.

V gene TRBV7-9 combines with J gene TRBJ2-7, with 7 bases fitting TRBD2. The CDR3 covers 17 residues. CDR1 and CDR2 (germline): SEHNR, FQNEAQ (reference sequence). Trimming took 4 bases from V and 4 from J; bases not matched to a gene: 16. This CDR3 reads CASSSMGDYGRDYEQYF. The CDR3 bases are TGTGCCAGCAGCTCAATGGGGGACTATGGGAGAGATTACGAGCAGTACTTC. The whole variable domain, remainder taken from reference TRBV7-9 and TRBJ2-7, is DTGVSQNPRHKITKRGQNVTFRCDPISEHNRLYWYRQTLGQGPEFLTYFQNEAQLEKSRLLSDRFSAERPKGSFSTLEIQRTEQGDSAMYLCASSSMGDYGRDYEQYFGPGTRLTVT.

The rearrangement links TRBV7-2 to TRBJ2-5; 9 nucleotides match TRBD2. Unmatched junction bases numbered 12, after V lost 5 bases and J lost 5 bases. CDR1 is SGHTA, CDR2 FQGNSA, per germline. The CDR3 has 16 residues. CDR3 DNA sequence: TGTGCCAGCAGCAACACACCTAGCGGGACTTGGGAGACCCAGTACTTC. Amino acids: CASSNTPSGTWETQYF.

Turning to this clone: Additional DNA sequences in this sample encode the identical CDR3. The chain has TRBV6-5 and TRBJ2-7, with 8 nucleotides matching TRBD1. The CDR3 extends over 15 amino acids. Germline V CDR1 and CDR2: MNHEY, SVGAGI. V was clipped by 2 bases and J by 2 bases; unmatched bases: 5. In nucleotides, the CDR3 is TGTGCCAGCAGTTACCGAAGGGACAGGACCTACGAGCAGTACTTC. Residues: CASSYRRDRTYEQYF.

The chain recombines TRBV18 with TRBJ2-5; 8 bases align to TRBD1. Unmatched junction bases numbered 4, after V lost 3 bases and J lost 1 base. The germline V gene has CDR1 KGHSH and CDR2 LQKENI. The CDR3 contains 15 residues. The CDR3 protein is CASSPTGAFQETQYF. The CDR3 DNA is TGTGCCAGCTCACCGACAGGGGCCTTCCAAGAGACCCAGTACTTC.

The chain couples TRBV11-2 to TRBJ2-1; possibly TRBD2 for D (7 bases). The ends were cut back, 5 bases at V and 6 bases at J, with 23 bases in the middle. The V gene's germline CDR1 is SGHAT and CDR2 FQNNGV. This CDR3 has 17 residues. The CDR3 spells CASSHQLLAVGANEQFF. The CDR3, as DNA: TGTGCCAGCAGCCATCAACTCCTAGCGGTGGGGGCCAATGAGCAGTTCTTC.

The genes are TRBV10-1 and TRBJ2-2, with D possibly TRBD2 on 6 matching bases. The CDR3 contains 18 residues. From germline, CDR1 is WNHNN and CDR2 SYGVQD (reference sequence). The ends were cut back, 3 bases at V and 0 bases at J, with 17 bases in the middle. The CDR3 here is CASSDSAWRGSNTGELFF. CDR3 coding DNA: TGCGCCAGCAGTGATTCGGCGTGGCGGGGCTCGAACACCGGGGAGCTGTTTTTT.

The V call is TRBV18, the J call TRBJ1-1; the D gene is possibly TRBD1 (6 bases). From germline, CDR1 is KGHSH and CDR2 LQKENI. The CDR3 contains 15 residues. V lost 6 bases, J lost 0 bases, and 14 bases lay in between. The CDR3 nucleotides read TGTGCCAGCTCCCAAAGCGGGGGGCTGAACACTGAAGCTTTCTTT. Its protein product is CASSQSGGLNTEAFF.

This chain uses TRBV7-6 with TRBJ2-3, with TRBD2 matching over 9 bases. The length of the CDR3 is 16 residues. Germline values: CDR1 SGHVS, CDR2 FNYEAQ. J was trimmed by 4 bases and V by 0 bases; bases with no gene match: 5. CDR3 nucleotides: TGTGCCAGCAGCTTAGCGGCTAGCGGGATCGCAGATACGCAGTATTTT. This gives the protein CASSLAASGIADTQYF.

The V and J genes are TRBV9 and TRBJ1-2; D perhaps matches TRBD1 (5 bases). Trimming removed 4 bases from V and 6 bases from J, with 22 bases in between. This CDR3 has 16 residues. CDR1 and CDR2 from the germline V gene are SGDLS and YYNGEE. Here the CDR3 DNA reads TGTGCCAGCAGCCCCACAGAGAGGGTGGGGGGGAATGGCTACACCTTC. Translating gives CASSPTERVGGNGYTF.

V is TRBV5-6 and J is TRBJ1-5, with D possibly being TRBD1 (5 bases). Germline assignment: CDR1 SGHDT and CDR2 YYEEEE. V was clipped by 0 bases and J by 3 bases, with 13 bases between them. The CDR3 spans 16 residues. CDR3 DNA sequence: TGTGCCAGCAGCTTGGGTGCGACAGAAATCAATCAGCCCCAGCATTTT. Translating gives CASSLGATEINQPQHF.

CDR3 DNA: TGTGCCAGCAGCTTACGAGGGGGGGCCGACAATGAGCAGTTCTTC. This codes for CASSLRGGADNEQFF. This rearrangement joins TRBV7-2 to TRBJ2-1; tentative D call: TRBD2 (7 bases). V was pared by 2 bases and J by 5 bases, with 13 bases between. This CDR3 region has 15 residues. The V gene's germline CDR1 is SGHTA and CDR2 FQGNSA. Full variable domain (remainder filled in from reference TRBV7-2 and TRBJ2-1): GAGVSQSPSNKVTEKGKDVELRCDPISGHTALYWYRQSLGQGLEFLIYFQGNSAPDKSGLPSDRFSAERTGGSVSTLTIQRTQQEDSAVYLCASSLRGGADNEQFFGPGTRLTVL.

The CDR3: CASSYATGPGELFF. In DNA form, the CDR3 reads TGTGCCAGCAGTTACGCGACAGGGCCGGGGGAGCTGTTTTTT. The chain is built from TRBV6-5 and TRBJ2-2; 7 positions match TRBD1. CDR1 is MNHEY and CDR2 is SVGAGI in the germline V gene. This CDR3 is 14 amino acids long. With 2 bases clipped from V and 8 bases from J, the junction kept 5 bases outside the gene matches.

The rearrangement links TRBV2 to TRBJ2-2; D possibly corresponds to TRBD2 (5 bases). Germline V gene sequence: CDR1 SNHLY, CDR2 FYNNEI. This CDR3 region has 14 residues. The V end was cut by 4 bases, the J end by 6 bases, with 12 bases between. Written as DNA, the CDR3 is TGTGCCAGCAGTGGGCTAGCTAACGCCGGGGAGCTGTTTTTT. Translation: CASSGLANAGELFF.

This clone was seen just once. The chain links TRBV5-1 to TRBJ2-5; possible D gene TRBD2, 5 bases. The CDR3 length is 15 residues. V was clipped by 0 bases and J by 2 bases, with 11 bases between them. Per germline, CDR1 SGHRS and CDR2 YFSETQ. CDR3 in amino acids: CASSLVTAAQETQYF. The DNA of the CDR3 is TGCGCCAGCAGCTTGGTAACAGCGGCACAAGAGACCCAGTACTTC.

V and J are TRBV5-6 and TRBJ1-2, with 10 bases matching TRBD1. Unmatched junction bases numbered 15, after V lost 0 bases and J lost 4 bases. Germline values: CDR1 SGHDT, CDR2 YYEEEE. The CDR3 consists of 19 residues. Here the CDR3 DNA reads TGTGCCAGCAGCTTGGCCTCTACCTCTGACAGGGGGCTTAGCTATGGCTACACCTTC. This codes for CASSLASTSDRGLSYGYTF.

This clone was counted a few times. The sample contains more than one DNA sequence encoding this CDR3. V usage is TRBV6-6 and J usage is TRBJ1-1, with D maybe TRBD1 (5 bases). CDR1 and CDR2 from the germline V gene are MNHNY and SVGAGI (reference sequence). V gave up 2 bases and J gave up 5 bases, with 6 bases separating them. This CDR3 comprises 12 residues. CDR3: CASSYGGTEAFF. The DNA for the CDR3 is TGTGCCAGCAGTTACGGGGGAACTGAAGCTTTCTTT.

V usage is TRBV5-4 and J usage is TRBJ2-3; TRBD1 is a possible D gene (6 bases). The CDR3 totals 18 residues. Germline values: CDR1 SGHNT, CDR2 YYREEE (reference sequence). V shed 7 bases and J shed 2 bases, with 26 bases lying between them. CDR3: CASFRGGISRLHTDTQYF. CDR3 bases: TGTGCCAGCTTTCGAGGGGGAATAAGCCGACTTCACACAGATACGCAGTATTTT.